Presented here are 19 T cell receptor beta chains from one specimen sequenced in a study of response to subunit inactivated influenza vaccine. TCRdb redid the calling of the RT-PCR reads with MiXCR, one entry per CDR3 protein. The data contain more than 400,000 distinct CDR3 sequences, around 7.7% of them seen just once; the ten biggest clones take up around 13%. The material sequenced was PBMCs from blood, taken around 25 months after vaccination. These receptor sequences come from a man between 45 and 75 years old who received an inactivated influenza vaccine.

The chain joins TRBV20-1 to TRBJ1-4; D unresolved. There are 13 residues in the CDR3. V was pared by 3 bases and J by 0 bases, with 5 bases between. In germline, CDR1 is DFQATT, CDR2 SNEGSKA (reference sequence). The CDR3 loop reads CSARAATNEKLFF. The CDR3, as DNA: TGCAGTGCTAGGGCAGCAACTAATGAAAAACTGTTTTTT.

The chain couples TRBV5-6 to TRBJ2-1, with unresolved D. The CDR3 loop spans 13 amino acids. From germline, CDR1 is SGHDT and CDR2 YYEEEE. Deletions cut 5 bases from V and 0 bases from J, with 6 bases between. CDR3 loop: CASRVSSYNEQFF. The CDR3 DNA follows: TGTGCCAGCAGAGTTTCCTCCTACAATGAGCAGTTCTTC.

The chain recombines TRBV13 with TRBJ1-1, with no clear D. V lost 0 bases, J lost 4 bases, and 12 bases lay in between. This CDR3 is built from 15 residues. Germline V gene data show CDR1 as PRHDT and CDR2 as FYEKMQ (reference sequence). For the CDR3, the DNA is TGTGCCAGCAGCTTAGGGCAAGGAGGGTTCACTGAAGCTTTCTTT. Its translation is CASSLGQGGFTEAFF.

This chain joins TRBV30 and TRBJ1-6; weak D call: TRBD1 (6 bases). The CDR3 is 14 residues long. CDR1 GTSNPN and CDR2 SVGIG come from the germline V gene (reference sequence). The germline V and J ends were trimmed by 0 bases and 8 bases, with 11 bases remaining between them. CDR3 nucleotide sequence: TGTGCCTGGAGTGTATTAGGGGGGGATTCACCCCTCCACTTT. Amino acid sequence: CAWSVLGGDSPLHF.

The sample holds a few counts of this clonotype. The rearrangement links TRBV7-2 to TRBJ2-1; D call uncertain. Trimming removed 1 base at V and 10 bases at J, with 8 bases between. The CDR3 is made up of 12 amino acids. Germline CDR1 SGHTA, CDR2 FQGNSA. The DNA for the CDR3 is TGTGCCAGCAGCTTAGATAGGTGGGAGCAGTTCTTC. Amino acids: CASSLDRWEQFF. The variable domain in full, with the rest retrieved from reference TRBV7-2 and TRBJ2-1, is GAGVSQSPSNKVTEKGKDVELRCDPISGHTALYWYRQSLGQGLEFLIYFQGNSAPDKSGLPSDRFSAERTGGSVSTLTIQRTQQEDSAVYLCASSLDRWEQFFGPGTRLTVL.

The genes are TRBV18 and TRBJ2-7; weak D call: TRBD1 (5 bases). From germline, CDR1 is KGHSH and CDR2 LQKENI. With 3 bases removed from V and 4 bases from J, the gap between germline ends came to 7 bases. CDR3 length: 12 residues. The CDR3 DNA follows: TGTGCCAGCTCACCGACAGAGTACGAGCAGTACTTC. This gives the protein CASSPTEYEQYF. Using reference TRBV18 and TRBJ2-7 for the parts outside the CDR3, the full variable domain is NAGVMQNPRHLVRRRGQEARLRCSPMKGHSHVYWYRQLPEEGLKFMVYLQKENIIDESGMPKERFSAEFPKEGPSILRIQQVVRGDSAAYFCASSPTEYEQYFGPGTRLTVT.

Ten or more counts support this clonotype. The CDR3 DNA reads TGTGCCAGCAGCTTTTCAGGAGCGGACAATGAAAAACTGTTTTTT. Protein product: CASSFSGADNEKLFF. The V gene is TRBV5-5, the J gene TRBJ1-4; no reliable D call. Per germline, CDR1 SGHKS and CDR2 YYEKEE (reference sequence). This CDR3 comprises 15 residues. V was trimmed by 2 bases and J by 5 bases, leaving 13 bases between them.

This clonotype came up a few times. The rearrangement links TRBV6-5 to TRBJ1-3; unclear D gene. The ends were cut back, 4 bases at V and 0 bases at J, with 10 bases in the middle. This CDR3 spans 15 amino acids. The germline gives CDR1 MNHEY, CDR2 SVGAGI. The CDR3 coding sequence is TGTGCCAGCAGTTCCGGACCTAGCTCTGGAAACACCATATATTTT. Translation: CASSSGPSSGNTIYF.

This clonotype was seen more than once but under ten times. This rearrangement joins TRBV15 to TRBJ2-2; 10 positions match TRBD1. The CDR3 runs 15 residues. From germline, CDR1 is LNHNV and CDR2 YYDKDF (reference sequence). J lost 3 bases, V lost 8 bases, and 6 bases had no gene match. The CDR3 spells CATDDRGQHTGELFF. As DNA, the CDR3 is TGTGCCACCGATGACAGGGGGCAGCACACCGGGGAGCTGTTTTTT.

CDR3 nucleotides: TGTGCCAGCAAAGGGCTCTCCGGCTCCTACAATGAGCAGTTCTTC. This encodes CASKGLSGSYNEQFF. The chain carries TRBV6-1 and TRBJ2-1; unclear D gene. Between the trimmed V and J ends, which lost 7 bases and 0 bases, there was a span of 13 bases. The CDR3 has 15 amino acids. Germline V lookup: CDR1 MNHNS, CDR2 SASEGT.

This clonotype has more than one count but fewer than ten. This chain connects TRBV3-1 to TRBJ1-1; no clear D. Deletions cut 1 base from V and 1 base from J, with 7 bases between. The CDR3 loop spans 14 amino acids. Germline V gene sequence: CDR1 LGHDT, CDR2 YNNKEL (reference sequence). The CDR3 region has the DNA TGTGCCAGCAGCCAAGGGGTGGGGAACACTGAAGCTTTCTTT. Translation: CASSQGVGNTEAFF.

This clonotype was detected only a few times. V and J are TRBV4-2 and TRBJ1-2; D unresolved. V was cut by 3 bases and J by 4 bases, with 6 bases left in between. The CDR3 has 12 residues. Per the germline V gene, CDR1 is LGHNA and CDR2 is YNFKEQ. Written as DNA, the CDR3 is TGTGCCAGCAGCCAGGGTTTCTATGGCTACACCTTC. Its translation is CASSQGFYGYTF.

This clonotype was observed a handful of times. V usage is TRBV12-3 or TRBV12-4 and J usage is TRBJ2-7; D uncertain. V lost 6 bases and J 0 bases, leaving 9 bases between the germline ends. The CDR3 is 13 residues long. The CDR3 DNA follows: TGTGCCAGCAGCAACCAGATCTCCTACGAGCAGTACTTC. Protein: CASSNQISYEQYF.

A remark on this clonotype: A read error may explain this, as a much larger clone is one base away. CDR3 DNA sequence: TGTGTCAGCAGCACCTCTAGCGGGGCTACGCAGTATTTT. The encoded protein is CVSSTSSGATQYF. This chain joins TRBV11-2 and TRBJ2-3; 9 nucleotides line up with TRBD2. This CDR3 spans 13 amino acids. Per germline, CDR1 SGHAT and CDR2 FQNNGV.

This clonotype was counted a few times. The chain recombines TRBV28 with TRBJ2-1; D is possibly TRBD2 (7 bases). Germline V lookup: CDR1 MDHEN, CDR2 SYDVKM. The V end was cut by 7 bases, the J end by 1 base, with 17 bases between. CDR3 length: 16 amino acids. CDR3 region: CASTRGLAVSYNEQFF. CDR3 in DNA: TGTGCCAGCACTCGGGGGCTAGCGGTTTCCTACAATGAGCAGTTCTTC.

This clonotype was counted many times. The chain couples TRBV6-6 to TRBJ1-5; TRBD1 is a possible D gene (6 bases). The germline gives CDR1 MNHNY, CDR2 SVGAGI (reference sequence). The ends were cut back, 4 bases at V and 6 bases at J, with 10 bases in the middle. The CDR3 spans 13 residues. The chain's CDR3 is CASSLQGFQPQHF. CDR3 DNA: TGTGCCAGCAGTTTACAGGGATTTCAGCCCCAGCATTTT.

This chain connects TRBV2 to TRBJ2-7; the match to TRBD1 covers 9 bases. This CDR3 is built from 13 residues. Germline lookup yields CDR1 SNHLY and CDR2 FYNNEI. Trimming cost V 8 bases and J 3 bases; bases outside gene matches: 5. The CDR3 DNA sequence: TGTGCCAGCGGGGGACAGGGCTACTACGAGCAGTACTTC. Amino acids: CASGGQGYYEQYF.

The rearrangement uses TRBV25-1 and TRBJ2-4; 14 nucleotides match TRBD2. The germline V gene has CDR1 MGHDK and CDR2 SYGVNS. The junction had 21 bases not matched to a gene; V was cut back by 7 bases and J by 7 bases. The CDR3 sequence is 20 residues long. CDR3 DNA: TGTGCCAGCAAGTTACAGGCAGGTGGCGGGACTAGCGGGAGACGGAACATTCAGTACTTC. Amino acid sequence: CASKLQAGGGTSGRRNIQYF.

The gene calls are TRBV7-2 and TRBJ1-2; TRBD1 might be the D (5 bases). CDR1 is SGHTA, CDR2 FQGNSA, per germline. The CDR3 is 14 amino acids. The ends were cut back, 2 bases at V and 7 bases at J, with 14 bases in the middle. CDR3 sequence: CASSLSEGFGGYTF. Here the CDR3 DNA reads TGTGCCAGCAGCTTAAGTGAGGGGTTCGGTGGCTACACCTTC. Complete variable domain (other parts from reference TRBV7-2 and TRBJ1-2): GAGVSQSPSNKVTEKGKDVELRCDPISGHTALYWYRQSLGQGLEFLIYFQGNSAPDKSGLPSDRFSAERTGGSVSTLTIQRTQQEDSAVYLCASSLSEGFGGYTFGSGTRLTVV.